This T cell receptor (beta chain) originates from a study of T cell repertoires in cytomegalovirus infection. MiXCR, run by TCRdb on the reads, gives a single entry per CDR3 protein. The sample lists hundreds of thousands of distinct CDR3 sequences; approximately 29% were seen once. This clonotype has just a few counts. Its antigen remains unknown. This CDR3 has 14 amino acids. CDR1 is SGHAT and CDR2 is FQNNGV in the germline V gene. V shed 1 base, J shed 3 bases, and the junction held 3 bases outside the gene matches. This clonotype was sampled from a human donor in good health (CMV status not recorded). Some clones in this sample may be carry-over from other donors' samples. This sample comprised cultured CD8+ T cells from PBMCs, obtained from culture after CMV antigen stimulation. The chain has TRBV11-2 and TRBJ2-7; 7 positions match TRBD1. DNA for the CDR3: TGTGCCAGCAGCTTAGTAAGGGACAGCTACGAGCAGTACTTC. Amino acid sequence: CASSLVRDSYEQYF.